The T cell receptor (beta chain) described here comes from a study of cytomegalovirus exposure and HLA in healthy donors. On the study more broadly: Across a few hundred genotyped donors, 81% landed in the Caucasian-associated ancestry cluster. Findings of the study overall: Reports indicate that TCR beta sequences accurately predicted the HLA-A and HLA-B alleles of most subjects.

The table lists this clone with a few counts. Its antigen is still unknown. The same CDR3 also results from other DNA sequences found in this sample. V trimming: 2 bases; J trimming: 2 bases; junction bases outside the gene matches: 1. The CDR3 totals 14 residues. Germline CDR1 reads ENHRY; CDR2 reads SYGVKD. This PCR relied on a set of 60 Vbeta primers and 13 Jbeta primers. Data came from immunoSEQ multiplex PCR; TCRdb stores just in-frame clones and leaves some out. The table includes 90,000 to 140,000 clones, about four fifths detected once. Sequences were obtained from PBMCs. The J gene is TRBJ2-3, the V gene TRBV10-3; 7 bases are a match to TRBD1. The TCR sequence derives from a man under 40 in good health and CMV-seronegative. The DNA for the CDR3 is TGTGCCATCAGTGAGGGACAGGACACAGATACGCAGTATTTT. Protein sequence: CAISEGQDTDTQYF.